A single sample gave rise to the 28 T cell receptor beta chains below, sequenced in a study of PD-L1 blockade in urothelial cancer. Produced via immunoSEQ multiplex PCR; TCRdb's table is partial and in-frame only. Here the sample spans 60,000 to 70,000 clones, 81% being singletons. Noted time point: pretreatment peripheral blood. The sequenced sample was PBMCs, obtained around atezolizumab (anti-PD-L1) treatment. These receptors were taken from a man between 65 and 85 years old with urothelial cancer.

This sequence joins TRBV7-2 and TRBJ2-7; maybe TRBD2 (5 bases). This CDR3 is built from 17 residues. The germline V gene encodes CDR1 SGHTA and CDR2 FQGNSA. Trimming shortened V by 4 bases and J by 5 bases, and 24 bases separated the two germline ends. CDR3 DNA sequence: TGTGCCAGCAGCTCCCCATCCCCGGGATACCGCGAGGACGAGCAGTACTTC. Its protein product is CASSSPSPGYREDEQYF.

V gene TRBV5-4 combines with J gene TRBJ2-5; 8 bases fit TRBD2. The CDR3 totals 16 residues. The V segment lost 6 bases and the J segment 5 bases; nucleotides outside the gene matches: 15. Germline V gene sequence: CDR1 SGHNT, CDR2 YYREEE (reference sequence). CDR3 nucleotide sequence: TGTGCCAGCACCCAAGGGGGGGGGACTAGATGGGAGACCCAGTACTTC. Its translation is CASTQGGGTRWETQYF.

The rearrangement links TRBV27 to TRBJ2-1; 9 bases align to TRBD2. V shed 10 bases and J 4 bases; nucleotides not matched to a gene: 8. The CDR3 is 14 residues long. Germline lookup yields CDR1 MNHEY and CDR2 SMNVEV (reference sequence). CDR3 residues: CATIQAGGYNEQFF. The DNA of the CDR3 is TGTGCCACCATTCAAGCGGGGGGATACAATGAGCAGTTCTTC.

CDR3 amino acids: CASSVATMASGIPEQFF. DNA of the CDR3: TGTGCCAGCAGCGTAGCTACAATGGCTAGCGGGATACCTGAGCAGTTCTTC. This chain links TRBV9 with TRBJ2-1, with 9 bases aligning to TRBD2. V gave up 0 bases and J gave up 9 bases; unmatched junction bases: 13. The CDR3 runs 17 residues. Germline assignment: CDR1 SGDLS and CDR2 YYNGEE.

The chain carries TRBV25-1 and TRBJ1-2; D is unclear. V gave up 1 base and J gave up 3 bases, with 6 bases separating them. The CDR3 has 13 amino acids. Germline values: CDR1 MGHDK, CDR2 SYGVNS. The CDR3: CASSELIDYGYTF. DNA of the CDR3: TGTGCCAGCAGTGAATTGATAGACTATGGCTACACCTTC.

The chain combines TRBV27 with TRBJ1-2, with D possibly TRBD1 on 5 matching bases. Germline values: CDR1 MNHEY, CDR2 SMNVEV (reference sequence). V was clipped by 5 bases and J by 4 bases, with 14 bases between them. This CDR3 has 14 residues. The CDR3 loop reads CASSTRRGSYGYTF. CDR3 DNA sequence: TGTGCCAGCAGTACCCGACGGGGGAGCTATGGCTACACCTTC.

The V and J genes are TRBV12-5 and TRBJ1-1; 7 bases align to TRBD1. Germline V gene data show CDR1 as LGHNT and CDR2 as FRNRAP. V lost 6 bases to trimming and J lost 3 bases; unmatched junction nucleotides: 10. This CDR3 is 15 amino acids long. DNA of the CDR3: TGTGCTAGTGGACCCCTGACAGGGTCCTACACTGAAGCTTTCTTT. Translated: CASGPLTGSYTEAFF. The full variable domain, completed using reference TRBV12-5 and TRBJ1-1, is DARVTQTPRHKVTEMGQEVTMRCQPILGHNTVFWYRQTMMQGLELLAYFRNRAPLDDSGMPKDRFSAEMPDATLATLKIQPSEPRDSAVYFCASGPLTGSYTEAFFGQGTRLTVV.

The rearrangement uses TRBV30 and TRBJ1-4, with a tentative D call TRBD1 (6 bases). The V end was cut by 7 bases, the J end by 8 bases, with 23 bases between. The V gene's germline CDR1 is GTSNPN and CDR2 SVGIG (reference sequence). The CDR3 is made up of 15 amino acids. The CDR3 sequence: CASRQGNGLGEKLFF. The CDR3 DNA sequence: TGTGCCTCGCGCCAGGGGAACGGGCTAGGGGAAAAACTGTTTTTT.

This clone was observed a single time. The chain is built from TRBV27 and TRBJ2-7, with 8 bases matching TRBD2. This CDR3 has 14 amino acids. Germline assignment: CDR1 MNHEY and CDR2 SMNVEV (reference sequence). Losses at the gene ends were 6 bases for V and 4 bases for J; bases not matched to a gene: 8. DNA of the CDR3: TGTGCCAGCAGCCTGGGGCGGGAGGATTACGAGCAGTACTTC. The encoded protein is CASSLGREDYEQYF.

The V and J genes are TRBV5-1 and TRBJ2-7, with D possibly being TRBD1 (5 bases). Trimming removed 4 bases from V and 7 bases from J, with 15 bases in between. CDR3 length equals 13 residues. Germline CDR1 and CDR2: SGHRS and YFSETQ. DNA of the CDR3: TGCGCCAGCAGCCAAAACCAGGGTCTAGAGCAGTACTTC. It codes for CASSQNQGLEQYF.

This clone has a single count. The CDR3 loop is CASSAVPGSNQPQHF. CDR3 bases: TGCGCCAGCAGCGCCGTCCCAGGGTCCAATCAGCCCCAGCATTTT. V and J are TRBV5-1 and TRBJ1-5, with D possibly TRBD1 on 5 matching bases. Trimming removed 4 bases from V and 3 bases from J, with 14 bases in between. The CDR3 covers 15 residues. The V gene's germline CDR1 is SGHRS and CDR2 YFSETQ.

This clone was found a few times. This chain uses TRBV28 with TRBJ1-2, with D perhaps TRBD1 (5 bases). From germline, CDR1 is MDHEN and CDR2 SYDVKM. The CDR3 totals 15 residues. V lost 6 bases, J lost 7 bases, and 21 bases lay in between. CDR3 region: CASSKRRWRGGGYTF. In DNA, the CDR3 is TGTGCCAGCAGCAAAAGACGCTGGAGGGGTGGTGGCTACACCTTC.

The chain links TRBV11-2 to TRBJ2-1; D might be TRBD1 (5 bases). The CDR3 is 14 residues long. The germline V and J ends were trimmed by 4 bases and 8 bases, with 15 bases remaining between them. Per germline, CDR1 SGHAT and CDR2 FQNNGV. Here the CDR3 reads CASSSQVQGDEQFF. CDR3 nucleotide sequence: TGTGCCAGCAGCTCCCAGGTCCAGGGTGATGAGCAGTTCTTC.

The CDR3 reads CASSSGLARSEQYF. In nucleotides, the CDR3 is TGTGCCAGTAGTTCGGGACTAGCGAGATCCGAGCAGTACTTC. The chain recombines TRBV19 with TRBJ2-7, with 10 bases identical to TRBD2. The CDR3 contains 14 residues. V was pared by 5 bases and J by 6 bases, with 7 bases of the junction left unmatched. Germline V CDR1 and CDR2: LNHDA, SQIVND (reference sequence).

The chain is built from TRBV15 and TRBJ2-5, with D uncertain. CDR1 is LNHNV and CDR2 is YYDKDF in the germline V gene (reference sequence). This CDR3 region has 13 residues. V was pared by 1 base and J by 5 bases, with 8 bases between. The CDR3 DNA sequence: TGTGCCACCAGCAGAGGAGTCCGGGAGACCCAGTACTTC. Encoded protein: CATSRGVRETQYF.

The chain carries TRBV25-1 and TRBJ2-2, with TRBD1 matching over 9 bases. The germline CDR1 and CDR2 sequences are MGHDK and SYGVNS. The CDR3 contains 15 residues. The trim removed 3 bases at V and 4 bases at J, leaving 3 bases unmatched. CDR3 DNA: TGTGCCAGCAGTGAGGGACAGGGTTCCACCGGGGAGCTGTTTTTT. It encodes CASSEGQGSTGELFF. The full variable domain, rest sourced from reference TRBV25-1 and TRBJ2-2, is EADIYQTPRYLVIGTGKKITLECSQTMGHDKMYWYQQDPGMELHLIHYSYGVNSTEKGDLSSESTVSRIRTEHFPLTLESARPSHTSQYLCASSEGQGSTGELFFGEGSRLTVL.

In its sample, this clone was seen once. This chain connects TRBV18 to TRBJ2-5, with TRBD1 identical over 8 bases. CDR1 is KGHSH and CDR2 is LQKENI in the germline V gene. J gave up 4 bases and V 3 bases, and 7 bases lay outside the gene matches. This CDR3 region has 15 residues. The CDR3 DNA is TGTGCCAGCTCACCCGGACAGGGCCGCGGAGAGACCCAGTACTTC. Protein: CASSPGQGRGETQYF.

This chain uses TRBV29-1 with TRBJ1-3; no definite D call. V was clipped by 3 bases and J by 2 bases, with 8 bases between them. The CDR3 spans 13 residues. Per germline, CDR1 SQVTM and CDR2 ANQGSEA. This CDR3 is CSVEISAGNTIYF. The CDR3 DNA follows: TGCAGCGTTGAGATCTCAGCTGGAAACACCATATATTTT.

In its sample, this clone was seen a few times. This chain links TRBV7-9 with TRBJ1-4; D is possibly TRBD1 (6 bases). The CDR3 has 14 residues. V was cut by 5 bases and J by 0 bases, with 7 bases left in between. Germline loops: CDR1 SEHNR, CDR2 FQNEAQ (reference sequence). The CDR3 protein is CASSPGATNEKLFF. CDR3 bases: TGTGCCAGCAGCCCAGGGGCAACTAATGAAAAACTGTTTTTT. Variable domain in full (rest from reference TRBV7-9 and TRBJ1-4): DTGVSQNPRHKITKRGQNVTFRCDPISEHNRLYWYRQTLGQGPEFLTYFQNEAQLEKSRLLSDRFSAERPKGSFSTLEIQRTEQGDSAMYLCASSPGATNEKLFFGSGTQLSVL.

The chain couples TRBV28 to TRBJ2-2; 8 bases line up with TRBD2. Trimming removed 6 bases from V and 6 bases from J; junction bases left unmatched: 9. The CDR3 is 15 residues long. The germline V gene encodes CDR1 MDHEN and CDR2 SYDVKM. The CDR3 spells CASSYPGGTAGELFF. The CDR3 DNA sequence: TGTGCCAGCAGCTATCCGGGAGGGACCGCCGGGGAGCTGTTTTTT.

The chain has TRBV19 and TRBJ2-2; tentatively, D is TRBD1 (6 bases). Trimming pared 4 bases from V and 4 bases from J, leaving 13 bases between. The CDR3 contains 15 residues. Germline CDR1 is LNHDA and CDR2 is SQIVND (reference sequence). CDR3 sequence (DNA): TGTGCCAGTAGTAAGCCGGACAGACTCACCGGGGAGCTGTTTTTT. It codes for CASSKPDRLTGELFF.

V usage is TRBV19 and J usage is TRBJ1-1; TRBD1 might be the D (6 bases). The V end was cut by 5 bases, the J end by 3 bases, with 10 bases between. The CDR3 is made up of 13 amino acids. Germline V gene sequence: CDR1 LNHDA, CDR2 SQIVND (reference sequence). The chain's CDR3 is CASSQGQYTEAFF. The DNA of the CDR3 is TGTGCCAGTAGTCAAGGACAGTACACTGAAGCTTTCTTT.

CDR3 sequence reads: CASKKDSYEQYF. CDR3 in DNA: TGTGCCAGCAAAAAGGACAGCTACGAGCAGTACTTC. V is TRBV6-6 and J is TRBJ2-7; tentative D call: TRBD1 (6 bases). The V and J ends lost 7 bases and 3 bases respectively, with 10 bases between them. The CDR3 has 12 residues. Germline V gives CDR1 MNHNY, CDR2 SVGAGI (reference sequence).

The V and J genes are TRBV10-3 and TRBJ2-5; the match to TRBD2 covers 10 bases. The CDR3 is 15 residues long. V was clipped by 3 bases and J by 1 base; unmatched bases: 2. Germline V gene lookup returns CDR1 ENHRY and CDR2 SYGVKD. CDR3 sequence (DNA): TGTGCCATCAGTGAATTAGCGGGAGGCCAAGAGACCCAGTACTTC. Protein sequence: CAISELAGGQETQYF.

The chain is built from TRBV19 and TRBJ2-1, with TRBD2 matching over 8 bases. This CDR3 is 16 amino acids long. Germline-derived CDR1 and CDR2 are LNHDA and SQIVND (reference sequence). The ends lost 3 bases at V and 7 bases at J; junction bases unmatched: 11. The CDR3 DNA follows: TGTGCCAGTAGTATTCGGGGTAGCGGGACCTTAAATGAGCAGTTCTTC. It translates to CASSIRGSGTLNEQFF.

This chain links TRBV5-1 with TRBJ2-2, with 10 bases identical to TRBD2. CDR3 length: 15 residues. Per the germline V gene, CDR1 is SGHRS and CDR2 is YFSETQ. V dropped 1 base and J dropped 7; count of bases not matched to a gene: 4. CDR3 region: CASSLTSGDLGELFF. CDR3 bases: TGCGCCAGCAGCTTGACTAGCGGGGACCTCGGGGAGCTGTTTTTT.

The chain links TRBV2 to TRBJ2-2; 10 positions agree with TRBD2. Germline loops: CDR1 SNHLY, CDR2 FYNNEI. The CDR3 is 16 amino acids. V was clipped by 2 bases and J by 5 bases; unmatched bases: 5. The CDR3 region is CASSELAGVGTGELFF. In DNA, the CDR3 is TGTGCCAGCAGTGAACTAGCGGGAGTTGGGACCGGGGAGCTGTTTTTT.

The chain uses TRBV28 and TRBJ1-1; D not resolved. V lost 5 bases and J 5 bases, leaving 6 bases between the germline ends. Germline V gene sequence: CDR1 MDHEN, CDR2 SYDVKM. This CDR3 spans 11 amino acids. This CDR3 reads CASSAGTEAFF. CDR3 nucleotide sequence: TGTGCCAGCAGTGCGGGGACTGAAGCTTTCTTT.